A single sample gave rise to the 23 T cell receptor beta chains below, sequenced in a study of blood T cells in healthy people across ages. Primers used in a second PCR of roughly 6 to 11 cycles were a sample-barcoded 5' primer and a J-beta primer mix. From the 5' RACE reads, TCRdb called clonotypes with MiXCR, one entry per CDR3 protein. The table includes more than 500,000 distinct CDR3 sequences, roughly a quarter detected once. These sequences were also reported in another study, on T cells of mothers and their children.

Sequencing used blood. These TCRs come from a boy between 2 and 10 years old in good health.

This chain uses TRBV20-1 with TRBJ2-1; the D gene is possibly TRBD2 (6 bases). The J call is uncertain, as TRBJ2-7 better fits the DNA end. This CDR3 has 16 residues. Germline-derived CDR1 and CDR2 are DFQATT and SNEGSKA (reference sequence). CDR3 bases: TGCAGTGCCCTCATTGGCGGGGCGTACGGGAGAATGGAGCAGTACTTC. Encoded protein: CSALIGGAYGRMEQYF.

The gene calls are TRBV6-2 or TRBV6-3 and TRBJ2-1, with D perhaps TRBD1 (6 bases). The J call may be wrong; the DNA end is better matched by TRBJ2-7. The CDR3 is made up of 14 amino acids. Germline V gene data show CDR1 as MNHEY and CDR2 as SVGEGT. The CDR3 region has the DNA TGTGCCAGCAGTTACTTGGACCCAGGGGTCGAGCAGTACTTC. The encoded protein is CASSYLDPGVEQYF.

V gene TRBV12-3 or TRBV12-4 combines with J gene TRBJ1-2; perhaps TRBD1 as D (6 bases). The CDR3 consists of 13 residues. Trimming shortened V by 4 bases and J by 8 bases, and 14 bases separated the two germline ends. The DNA of the CDR3 is TGTGCCAGCAGTTCCCCCGGGGGCGGGGGCTACACCTTC. It specifies CASSSPGGGGYTF.

This clonotype came up a few times. An end of the junction differs from the germline gene, which may be a read error. This chain uses TRBV20-1 with TRBJ2-1, with 7 bases fitting TRBD2. This CDR3 is 12 amino acids long. CDR1 and CDR2 (germline): DFQATT, SNEGSKA (reference sequence). In DNA form, the CDR3 reads TGCAGTGCTCCCTGGGACTACTATGAGCAGTTCTTC. It specifies CSAPWDYYEQFF.

The chain has TRBV20-1 and TRBJ2-4; D is perhaps TRBD2 (5 bases). Germline assignment: CDR1 DFQATT and CDR2 SNEGSKA (reference sequence). This CDR3 contains 13 residues. V gave up 3 bases and J gave up 6 bases, with 12 bases separating them. The CDR3 here is CSASSGVVNIQYF. In nucleotides, the CDR3 is TGCAGTGCTAGTTCCGGGGTGGTAAACATTCAGTACTTC.

The chain couples TRBV29-1 to TRBJ1-5, with D possibly TRBD1 on 6 matching bases. CDR1 and CDR2 (germline): SQVTM, ANQGSEA. V was cut by 1 base and J by 3 bases, with 16 bases left in between. The CDR3 has 16 residues. The CDR3 spells CSVEVQDRGDNQPQHF. As DNA, the CDR3 is TGCAGCGTTGAAGTACAGGATAGGGGGGACAATCAGCCCCAGCATTTT.

Concerning this clonotype itself: A much more abundant neighbour one base away suggests this may be a read error. J is TRBJ1-5 and V is TRBV2; 9 bases map to TRBD1. The CDR3 spans 13 residues. The germline gives CDR1 SNHLY, CDR2 FYNNEI. The V and J ends lost 8 bases and 4 bases, in that order; junction bases with no gene match: 3. CDR3 protein: CASGGTGNQPQHF. The CDR3 coding sequence is TGTGCCAGCGGCGGGACAGGGAATCAGCCCCAGCATTTT.

The chain combines TRBV5-6 with TRBJ1-2; D uncertain. CDR1 and CDR2 from the germline V gene are SGHDT and YYEEEE. The CDR3 extends over 15 amino acids. V was pared by 2 bases and J by 0 bases, with 11 bases between. The CDR3 loop is CASSFSRRTNYGYTF. The CDR3 bases are TGTGCCAGCAGCTTCAGCAGGAGAACTAACTATGGCTACACCTTC.

This clonotype was counted a few times. This chain joins TRBV7-2 and TRBJ1-3, with D possibly matching TRBD1 (6 bases). Between the trimmed V and J ends, which lost 5 bases and 2 bases, there was a span of 10 bases. The CDR3 runs to 14 residues. Germline values: CDR1 SGHTA, CDR2 FQGNSA. The CDR3 spells CASSGGQTGNTIYF. The CDR3 DNA reads as TGTGCCAGCAGCGGGGGGCAGACTGGAAACACCATATATTTT.

This clonotype showed up just a few times. The J gene is TRBJ2-7, the V gene TRBV20-1; D is ambiguous. The CDR3 loop spans 14 amino acids. V lost 0 bases and J lost 2, with 11 bases in between. Germline V gene data show CDR1 as DFQATT and CDR2 as SNEGSKA (reference sequence). The CDR3: CSARDDVSTYEQYF. For the CDR3, the DNA is TGCAGTGCTAGAGATGACGTCAGCACCTACGAGCAGTACTTC.

The rearrangement links TRBV12-5 to TRBJ2-3, with a weak D call TRBD1 (5 bases). The length of the CDR3 is 15 residues. Between the trimmed V and J ends, which lost 1 base and 2 bases, there was a span of 10 bases. Germline V CDR1 and CDR2: LGHNT, FRNRAP. As DNA, the CDR3 is TGTGCTAGTGGTTTGGAGGAGACAGACACAGATACGCAGTATTTT. As protein: CASGLEETDTDTQYF.

In its sample, this clonotype was seen a few times. This chain connects TRBV14 to TRBJ1-2, with TRBD1 as a possible D gene (5 bases). V dropped 2 bases and J dropped 5 bases, with 21 bases sitting between them. CDR3 size: 17 residues. Germline V CDR1 and CDR2: SGHDN, FVKESK. CDR3 nucleotides: TGTGCCAGCAGCCAACGTTCTCGATCGTGGGGGGGATATGGCTACACCTTC. Protein sequence: CASSQRSRSWGGYGYTF.

In nucleotides, the CDR3 is TGCGCCAGCAGGGGGACAGGCCGCAACTATGGCTACACCTTC. As protein: CASRGTGRNYGYTF. This chain uses TRBV5-1 with TRBJ1-2; 8 bases match TRBD1. The CDR3 covers 14 residues. Germline trimming cut 5 bases from V and 2 bases from J; bases unmatched to any gene: 5. Germline V gene sequence: CDR1 SGHRS, CDR2 YFSETQ.

The V and J genes are TRBV7-9 and TRBJ2-5; 13 bases map to TRBD2. The DNA end is more similar to TRBJ2-7, so the J call may be wrong. The CDR3 totals 15 residues. Germline V gene lookup returns CDR1 SEHNR and CDR2 FQNEAQ (reference sequence). The CDR3 is CASSSGTSGMSEQYF. The DNA for the CDR3 is TGTGCCAGCAGCTCTGGGACTAGCGGGATGAGCGAGCAGTACTTC.

This clonotype was counted only a few times. The J gene is TRBJ2-1, the V gene TRBV2; TRBD2 agrees at 9 bases. With the DNA end fitting TRBJ2-5 better, the J assignment may be wrong. The CDR3 spans 14 residues. Germline V CDR1 and CDR2: SNHLY, FYNNEI. CDR3 amino acids: CASSPGTSHETQYF. DNA for the CDR3: TGTGCCAGCAGCCCCGGGACTAGCCACGAGACCCAGTACTTC.

The gene calls are TRBV7-2 and TRBJ2-1; 11 positions match TRBD2. The DNA matches TRBJ2-5 better at its end, which makes the J call doubtful. Germline assignment: CDR1 SGHTA and CDR2 FQGNSA. The CDR3 consists of 15 residues. This CDR3 is CASSFSGGGLETQYF. The CDR3 bases are TGTGCCAGCAGCTTTAGCGGGGGGGGGTTAGAGACCCAGTACTTC.

In its sample, this clonotype was seen many times. The V and J genes are TRBV27 and TRBJ1-5; 10 nucleotides align to TRBD1. V lost 6 bases to trimming and J lost 6 bases; unmatched junction nucleotides: 5. Per germline, CDR1 MNHEY and CDR2 SMNVEV (reference sequence). This CDR3 region has 14 residues. Here the CDR3 reads CASRRTGGAQPQHF. CDR3 DNA: TGTGCCAGCAGGAGGACAGGGGGTGCTCAGCCCCAGCATTTT.

The chain has TRBV7-2 and TRBJ1-5, with D unclear. From germline, CDR1 is SGHTA and CDR2 FQGNSA. Trimming left V 1 base short and J 0 bases short, with 16 bases between. The length of the CDR3 is 18 residues. The CDR3: CASSLGVGGWGSNQPQHF. The CDR3, as DNA: TGTGCCAGCAGCTTAGGCGTGGGTGGTTGGGGTAGCAATCAGCCCCAGCATTTT.

This clonotype appeared a few times. The V and J genes are TRBV20-1 and TRBJ2-4, with D possibly being TRBD1 or TRBD2 (5 bases each). The CDR3 runs 17 residues. V dropped 3 bases and J dropped 0 bases, with 18 bases sitting between them. Germline V gene sequence: CDR1 DFQATT, CDR2 SNEGSKA (reference sequence). CDR3 DNA: TGCAGTGCTAGTAACTCCGGGACCGTCCTAGCCAAAAACATTCAGTACTTC. As protein: CSASNSGTVLAKNIQYF.

The chain uses TRBV30 and TRBJ2-5, with 7 positions matching TRBD1. Per the germline V gene, CDR1 is GTSNPN and CDR2 is SVGIG (reference sequence). The V gene end was trimmed by 4 bases and the J gene end by 5 bases; junction bases not matched to a gene: 13. This CDR3 is built from 15 residues. In DNA, the CDR3 is TGTGCCTGGACAGGGGGAAGGTGGTTGATCGAGACCCAGTACTTC. Translation gives CAWTGGRWLIETQYF.

V usage is TRBV4-3 and J usage is TRBJ2-4; 7 positions match TRBD1. Germline V gives CDR1 LGHNA, CDR2 YSLEER. This CDR3 contains 16 residues. V gave up 0 bases and J gave up 7 bases; unmatched junction bases: 9. The CDR3 sequence: CASSQDSGTEWNIQYF. CDR3 bases: TGCGCCAGCAGCCAAGATTCCGGGACAGAGTGGAACATTCAGTACTTC.

The chain employs TRBV12-3 or TRBV12-4 and TRBJ1-5; D gene uncertain. With 10 bases removed from V and 0 bases from J, the gap between germline ends came to 7 bases. CDR3 length: 12 amino acids. CDR3 residues: CATASSNQPQHF. The CDR3 DNA is TGTGCCACGGCTAGTAGCAATCAGCCCCAGCATTTT.

This clonotype was recorded once. This chain uses TRBV29-1 with TRBJ2-5; D possibly corresponds to TRBD1 (6 bases). CDR3 length: 12 residues. Germline CDR1 SQVTM, CDR2 ANQGSEA. Between the trimmed V and J ends, which lost 5 bases and 2 bases, there was a span of 9 bases. CDR3 DNA sequence: TGCAGCGTTCTAGACAGGCAAGAGACCCAGTACTTC. Translated, it gives CSVLDRQETQYF.